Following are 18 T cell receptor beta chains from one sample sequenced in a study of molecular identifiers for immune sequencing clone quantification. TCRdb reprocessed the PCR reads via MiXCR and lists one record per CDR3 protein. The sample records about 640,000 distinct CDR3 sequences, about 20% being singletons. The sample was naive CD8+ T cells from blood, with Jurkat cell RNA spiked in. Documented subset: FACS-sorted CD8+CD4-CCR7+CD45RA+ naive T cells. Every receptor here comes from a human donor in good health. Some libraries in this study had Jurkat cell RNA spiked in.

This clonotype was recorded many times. CDR3 DNA sequence: TGTGCCAACGGGGGACAGGGACTGAACACTGAAGCTTTCTTT. This translates into CANGGQGLNTEAFF. The J gene is TRBJ1-1, the V gene TRBV7-9, with 9 bases identical to TRBD1. The CDR3 loop spans 14 amino acids. Germline V gene lookup returns CDR1 SEHNR and CDR2 FQNEAQ (reference sequence). V lost 10 bases to trimming and J lost 0 bases; unmatched junction nucleotides: 6. Together with reference TRBV7-9 and TRBJ1-1, the CDR3 gives the full variable domain: DTGVSQNPRHKITKRGQNVTFRCDPISEHNRLYWYRQTLGQGPEFLTYFQNEAQLEKSRLLSDRFSAERPKGSFSTLEIQRTEQGDSAMYLCANGGQGLNTEAFFGQGTRLTVV.

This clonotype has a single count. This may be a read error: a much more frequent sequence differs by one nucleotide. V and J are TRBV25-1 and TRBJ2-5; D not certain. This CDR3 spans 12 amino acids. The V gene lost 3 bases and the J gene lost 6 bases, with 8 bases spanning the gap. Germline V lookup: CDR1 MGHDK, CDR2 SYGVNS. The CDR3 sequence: CASSDLSQTQYF. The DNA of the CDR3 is TGTGCCAGCAGTGACCTATCACAGACCCAGTACTTC. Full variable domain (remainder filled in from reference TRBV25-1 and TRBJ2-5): EADIYQTPRYLVIGTGKKITLECSQTMGHDKMYWYQQDPGMELHLIHYSYGVNSTEKGDLSSESTVSRIRTEHFPLTLESARPSHTSQYLCASSDLSQTQYFGPGTRLLVL.

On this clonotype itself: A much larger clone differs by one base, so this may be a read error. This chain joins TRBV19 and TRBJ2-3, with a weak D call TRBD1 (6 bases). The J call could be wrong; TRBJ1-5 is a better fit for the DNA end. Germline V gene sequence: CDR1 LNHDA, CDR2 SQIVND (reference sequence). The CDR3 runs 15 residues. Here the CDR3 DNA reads TGTGCCAGTAGTACCAGGGACACCGGCACAGATACGCAGCATTTT. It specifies CASSTRDTGTDTQHF.

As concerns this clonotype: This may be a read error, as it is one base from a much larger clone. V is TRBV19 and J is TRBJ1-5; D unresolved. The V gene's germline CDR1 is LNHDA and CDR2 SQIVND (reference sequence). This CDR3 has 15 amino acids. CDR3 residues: CASSPDGVSNEPQHF. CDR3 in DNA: TGTGCCAGTAGTCCCGACGGGGTAAGCAATGAGCCCCAGCATTTT.

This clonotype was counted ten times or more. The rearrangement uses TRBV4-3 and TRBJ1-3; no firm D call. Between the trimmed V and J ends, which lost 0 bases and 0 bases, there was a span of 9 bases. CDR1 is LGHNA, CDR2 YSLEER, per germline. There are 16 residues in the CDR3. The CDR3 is CASSQDASASGNTIYF. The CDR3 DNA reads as TGCGCCAGCAGCCAAGATGCCAGCGCCTCTGGAAACACCATATATTTT.

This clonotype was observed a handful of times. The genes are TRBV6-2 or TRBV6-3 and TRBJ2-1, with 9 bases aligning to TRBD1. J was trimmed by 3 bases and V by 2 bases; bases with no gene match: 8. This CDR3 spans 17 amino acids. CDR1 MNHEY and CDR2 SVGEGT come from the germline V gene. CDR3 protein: CASSYLGQGNSYNEQFF. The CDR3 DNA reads TGTGCCAGCAGTTACCTGGGACAGGGTAACAGCTACAATGAGCAGTTCTTC.

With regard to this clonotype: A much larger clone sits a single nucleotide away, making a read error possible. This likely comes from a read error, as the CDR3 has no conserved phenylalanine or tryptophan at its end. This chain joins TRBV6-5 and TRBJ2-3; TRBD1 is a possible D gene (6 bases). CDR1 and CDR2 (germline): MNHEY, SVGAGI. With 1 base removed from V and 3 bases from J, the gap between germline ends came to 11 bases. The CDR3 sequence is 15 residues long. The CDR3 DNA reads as TGTGCCAGCAGTTACTTACAGGGTCGGACAGATACGCAGTATCTT. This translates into CASSYLQGRTDTQYL.

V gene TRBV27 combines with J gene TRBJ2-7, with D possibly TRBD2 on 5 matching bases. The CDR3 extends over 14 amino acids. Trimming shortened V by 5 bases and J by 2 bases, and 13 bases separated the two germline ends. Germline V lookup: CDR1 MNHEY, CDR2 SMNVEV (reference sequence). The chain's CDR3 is CASSQTDSTYEQYF. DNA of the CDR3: TGTGCCAGCAGTCAAACGGACTCCACCTACGAGCAGTACTTC.

The CDR3 region has the DNA TGTGCCAGCAGTTCGACAGGGCACAATCAGCCCCAGCATTTT. Translated: CASSSTGHNQPQHF. The chain links TRBV27 to TRBJ1-5; 7 bases match TRBD1. V lost 4 bases, J lost 3 bases, and 3 bases stayed unmatched. The CDR3 has 14 residues. In germline, CDR1 is MNHEY, CDR2 SMNVEV (reference sequence).

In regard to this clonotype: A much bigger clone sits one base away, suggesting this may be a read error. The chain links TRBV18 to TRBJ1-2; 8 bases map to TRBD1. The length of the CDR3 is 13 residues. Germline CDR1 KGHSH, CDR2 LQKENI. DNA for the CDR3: TGTGCCGGCTCATATGGACAGGGAGTTGGCTACACCTTC. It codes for CAGSYGQGVGYTF.

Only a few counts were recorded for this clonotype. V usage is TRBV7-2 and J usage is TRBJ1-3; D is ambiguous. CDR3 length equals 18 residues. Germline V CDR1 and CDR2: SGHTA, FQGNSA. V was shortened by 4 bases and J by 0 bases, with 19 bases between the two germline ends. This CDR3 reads CASSSGDAWKISGNTIYF. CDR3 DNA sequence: TGTGCCAGCAGCTCCGGGGATGCATGGAAGATCTCTGGAAACACCATATATTTT.

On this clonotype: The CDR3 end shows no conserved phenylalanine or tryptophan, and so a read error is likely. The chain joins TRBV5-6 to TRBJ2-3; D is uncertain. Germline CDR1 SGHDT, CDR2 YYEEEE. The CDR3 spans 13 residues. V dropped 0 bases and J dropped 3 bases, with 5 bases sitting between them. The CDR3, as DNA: TGTGCCAGCAGCTTGGGAGCGACAGATACGCAGTATTCT. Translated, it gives CASSLGATDTQYS.

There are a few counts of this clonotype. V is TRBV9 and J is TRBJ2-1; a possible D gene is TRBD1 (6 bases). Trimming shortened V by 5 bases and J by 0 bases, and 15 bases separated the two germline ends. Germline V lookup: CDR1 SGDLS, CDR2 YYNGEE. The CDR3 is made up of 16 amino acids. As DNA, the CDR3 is TGTGCCAGCAGTAACAGGGCCGCGAGCTCCTACAATGAGCAGTTCTTC. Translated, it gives CASSNRAASSYNEQFF.

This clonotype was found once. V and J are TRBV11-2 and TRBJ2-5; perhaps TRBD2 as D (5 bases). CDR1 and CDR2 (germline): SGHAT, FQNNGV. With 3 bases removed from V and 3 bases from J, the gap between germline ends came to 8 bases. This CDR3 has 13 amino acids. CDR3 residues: CASSFNGKETQYF. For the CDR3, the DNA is TGTGCCAGCAGCTTTAACGGGAAAGAGACCCAGTACTTC.

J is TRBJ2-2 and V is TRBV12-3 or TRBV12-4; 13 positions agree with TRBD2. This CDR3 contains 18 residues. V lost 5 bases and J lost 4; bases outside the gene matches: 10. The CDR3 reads CASSRTGLAGRCTGELFF. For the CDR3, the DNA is TGTGCCAGCAGTAGGACGGGACTAGCGGGGAGGTGCACCGGGGAGCTGTTTTTT.

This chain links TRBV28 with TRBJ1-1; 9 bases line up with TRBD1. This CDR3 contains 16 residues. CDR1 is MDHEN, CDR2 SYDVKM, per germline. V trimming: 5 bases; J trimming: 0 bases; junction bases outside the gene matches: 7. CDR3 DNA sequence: TGTGCCAGCAGTGGTCGGACAGGGGCCTTGAACACTGAAGCTTTCTTT. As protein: CASSGRTGALNTEAFF. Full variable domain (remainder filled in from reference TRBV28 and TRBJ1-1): DVKVTQSSRYLVKRTGEKVFLECVQDMDHENMFWYRQDPGLGLRLIYFSYDVKMKEKGDIPEGYSVSREKKERFSLILESASTNQTSMYLCASSGRTGALNTEAFFGQGTRLTVV.

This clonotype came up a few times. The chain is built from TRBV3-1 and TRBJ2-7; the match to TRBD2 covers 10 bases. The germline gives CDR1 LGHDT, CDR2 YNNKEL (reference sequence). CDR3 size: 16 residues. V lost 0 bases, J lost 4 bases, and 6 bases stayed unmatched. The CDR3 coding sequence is TGTGCCAGCAGCCAAGATTCTAGCGGGAGTCGTTACGAGCAGTACTTC. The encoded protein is CASSQDSSGSRYEQYF.

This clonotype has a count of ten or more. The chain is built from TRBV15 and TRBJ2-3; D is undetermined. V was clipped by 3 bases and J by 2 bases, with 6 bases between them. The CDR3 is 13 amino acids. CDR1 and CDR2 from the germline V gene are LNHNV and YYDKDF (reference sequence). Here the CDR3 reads CATSSPNTDTQYF. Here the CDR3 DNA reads TGTGCCACCAGCAGCCCAAACACAGATACGCAGTATTTT.